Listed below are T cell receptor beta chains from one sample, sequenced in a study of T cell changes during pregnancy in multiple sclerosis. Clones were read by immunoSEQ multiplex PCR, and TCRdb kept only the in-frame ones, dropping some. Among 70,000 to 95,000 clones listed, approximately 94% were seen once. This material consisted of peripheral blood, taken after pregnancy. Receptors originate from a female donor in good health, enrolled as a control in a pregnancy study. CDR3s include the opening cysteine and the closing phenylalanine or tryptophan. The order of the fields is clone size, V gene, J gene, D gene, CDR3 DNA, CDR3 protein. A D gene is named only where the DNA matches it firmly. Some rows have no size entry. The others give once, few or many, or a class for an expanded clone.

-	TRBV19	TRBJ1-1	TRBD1	TGTGCCAGTAGCACTGACAGGGGGATGACTGGAGCTTTCTTT	CASSTDRGMTGAFF
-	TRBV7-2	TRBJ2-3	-	TGTGCCAGCAGCTTAGCCGGAGCAGATACGCAGTATTTT	CASSLAGADTQYF
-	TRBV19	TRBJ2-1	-	TGTGCCAGTAGTTCAAAGGGGTTGTCTCTGTTCTTC	CASSSKGLSLFF
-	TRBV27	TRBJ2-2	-	TGTGCCAGCGGGATGGGACAATTAGACACCGGGGAGCTGTTTTTT	CASGMGQLDTGELFF
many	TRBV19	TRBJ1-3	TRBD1	TGTGCCAGTAATCGGCAGGGGGCTGGAAACACCATATATTTT	CASNRQGAGNTIYF
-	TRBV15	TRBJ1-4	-	TGTGCCACCAGCAGAGACGAGGCAGGGGCTAGGAAACTGTTTTTT	CATSRDEAGARKLFF
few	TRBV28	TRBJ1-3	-	TGTGCCAGCAGGGGGGCAGGAAACACCATATATTTT	CASRGAGNTIYF
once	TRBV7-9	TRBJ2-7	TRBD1	TGTGCCAGCAGCTTAGGACAGGGGGTATTCTACGAGCAGTACTTC	CASSLGQGVFYEQYF
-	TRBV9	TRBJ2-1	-	TGTGCCAGCAGCGTAGAACCTCCTAGCACTGCCTACAATGAGCAGTTCTTC	CASSVEPPSTAYNEQFF
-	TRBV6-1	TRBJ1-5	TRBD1	TGTGCCAGCTCGTACTGGGCAGGGGGACATCAGCCCCAGCATTTT	CASSYWAGGHQPQHF
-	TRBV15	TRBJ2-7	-	TGTGCCACCAGCAGAGATCATTCTAGCGCCGAGCAGTACTTC	CATSRDHSSAEQYF
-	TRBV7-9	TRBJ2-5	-	TGTGCCAGCAGTTACGACAGGACAAAAGAGACCCAGTACTTC	CASSYDRTKETQYF
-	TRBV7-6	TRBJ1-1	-	TGTGCCAGCAGCTTAGCGCTCGGGGGGAACACTGAAGCTTTCTTT	CASSLALGGNTEAFF
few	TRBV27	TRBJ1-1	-	TGTGCCAGCAGTGCCGACACTCAATACACTGAAGCTTTCTTT	CASSADTQYTEAFF
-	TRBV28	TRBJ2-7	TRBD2	TGTGCCAGCAGTTTTGCCGGACTAGCGGGAAAAGCCTCCTACGAGCAGTACTTC	CASSFAGLAGKASYEQYF
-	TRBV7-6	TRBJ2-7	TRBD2	TGTGCCAGCAGCTTAGGCGGGGGAGATATCGACGAGCAGTACTTC	CASSLGGGDIDEQYF
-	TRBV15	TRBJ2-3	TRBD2	TGTGCCACCAGCACAGGGACTAGCGCTGAGCTTGAAGATACGCAGTATTTT	CATSTGTSAELEDTQYF
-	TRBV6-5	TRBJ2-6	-	TGTGCCAGCAGTTACTCGGCCGGAGGTGGGGCCAACGTCCTGACTTTC	CASSYSAGGGANVLTF
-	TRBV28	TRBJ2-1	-	TGTGCCAGCAGTTCTTCAGGCGCTTCCGAGGGGGGGAAGCAGTTCTTC	CASSSSGASEGGKQFF
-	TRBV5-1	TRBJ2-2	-	TGCGCCAGCAGCTTGGCCAGGTTCACCGGGGAGCTGTTTTTT	CASSLARFTGELFF
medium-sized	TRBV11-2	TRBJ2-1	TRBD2	TGTGCCAGCAGCTTTGGACTAGCCGAGTGGTACAATGAGCAGTTCTTC	CASSFGLAEWYNEQFF
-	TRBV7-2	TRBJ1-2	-	TGTGCCAGCAGCTTCGCTTATCAGGGGAGGGGTGGCTACACCTTC	CASSFAYQGRGGYTF
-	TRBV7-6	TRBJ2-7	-	TGTGCCAGCAGCCCCTACGTCCCGGTCGGGACCTACGAGCAGTACTTC	CASSPYVPVGTYEQYF
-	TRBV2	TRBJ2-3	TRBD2	TGTGCCAGCAGGAATCCTAGCGGGGTGGGTACAGATACGCAGTATTTT	CASRNPSGVGTDTQYF
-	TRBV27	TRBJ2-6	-	TGTGCCAGCAGTTTAGGCACTGGGGCCAACGTCCTGACTTTC	CASSLGTGANVLTF
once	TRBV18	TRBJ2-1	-	TGTGCCAGCTCACCACCGCCAGGGACAATTGTGGTTGAGCAGTTCTTC	CASSPPPGTIVVEQFF
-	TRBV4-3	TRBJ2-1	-	TGCGCCAGTTCTACGACAGTGAACAATGAGCAGTTCTTC	CASSTTVNNEQFF
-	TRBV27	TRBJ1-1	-	TGTGCCAGCATCGGCAGGGTGAACACTGAAGCTTTCTTT	CASIGRVNTEAFF
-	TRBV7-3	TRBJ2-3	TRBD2	TGTGCCAGCAGCCTAACTAGCGGGGGGGCGGATACGCAGTATTTT	CASSLTSGGADTQYF
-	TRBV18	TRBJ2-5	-	TGTGCCAGCTCACCTGGGGCAGGCCCACAAGAGACCCAGTACTTC	CASSPGAGPQETQYF
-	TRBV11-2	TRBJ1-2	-	TGTGCCAGCAGCCCGGGGGACGGGTTCTATGGCTACACCTTC	CASSPGDGFYGYTF
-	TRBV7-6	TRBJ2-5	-	TGTGCCAGCAGCTCCGGGACTCAAGAGACCCAGTACTTC	CASSSGTQETQYF
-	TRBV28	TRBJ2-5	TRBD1	TGTGCCACTCGCCTGGACAGGAATTTTGAGACCCAGTACTTC	CATRLDRNFETQYF
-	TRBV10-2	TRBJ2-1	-	TGCGCCAGCAGGGACTCCATTCCCCAATTCTTC	CASRDSIPQFF
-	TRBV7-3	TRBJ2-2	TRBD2	TGTGCCAGCAGCTTTTCTAGCGGGGCCGGGGAGCTGTTTTTT	CASSFSSGAGELFF
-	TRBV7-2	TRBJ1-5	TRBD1	TGTGCCAGCAGCTTAGGGGGACAGGCCCAGTATAGCAATCAGCCCCAGCATTTT	CASSLGGQAQYSNQPQHF
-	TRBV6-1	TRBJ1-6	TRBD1	TGTGCCAGCAGTACCGTGACAGGGAATTCACCCCTCCACTTT	CASSTVTGNSPLHF
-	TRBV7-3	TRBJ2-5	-	TGTGCCAGCAGCCGGACTGCCGGCGGGGAGACCCAGTACTTC	CASSRTAGGETQYF
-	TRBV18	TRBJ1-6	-	TGTGCCAGCTCACCACTAGGACAGCCAAATTCACCCCTCCACTTT	CASSPLGQPNSPLHF
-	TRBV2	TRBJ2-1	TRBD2	TGTGCCAGCAGTGACGTACTAGCGGGAAACAATGAGCAGTTCTTC	CASSDVLAGNNEQFF
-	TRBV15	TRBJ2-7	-	TGTGCCACCAGCAGAGATAGGGGGAAACAAGGTTACGAGCAGTACTTC	CATSRDRGKQGYEQYF
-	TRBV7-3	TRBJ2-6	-	TGTGCCAGCAGCTCCCACAGGTCCCTCTCTGGGGCCAACGTCCTGACTTTC	CASSSHRSLSGANVLTF
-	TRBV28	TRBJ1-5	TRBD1	TGTGCCAGCAGTTTATCGGGACAGGGTTCGGCTCAGCCCCAGCATTTT	CASSLSGQGSAQPQHF
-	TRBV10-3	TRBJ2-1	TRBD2	TGTGCCATCAGTGGGTCGGCGGGGGGCGCCTACAATGAGCAGTTCTTC	CAISGSAGGAYNEQFF
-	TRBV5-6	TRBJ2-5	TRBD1	TGTGCCAGCAGCTCCGGGCGCAGGGGGGAGACCCAGTACTTC	CASSSGRRGETQYF